This section outlines one T cell receptor (beta chain) sequence together with its context. No antigen is known for it. Qualities for individual bases were not recorded, and no much larger clone is one base off. CDR1 and CDR2 were assigned from the germline V gene as MNHNS and SASEGT. Between the V and J ends, shortened by 6 bases and 4 bases respectively, the junction contains 7 bases. From the cysteine through the phenylalanine, the CDR3 covers 12 amino acids. CDR3 DNA is the only sequence kept; it has 36 bases, read in frame from the first base. This sample is drawn from a study of T cells in Graves' hyperthyroidism and ophthalmopathy (dated by TCRdb to the late 2010s). A note on the overall study: Peripheral blood was sampled at the time of initial diagnosis, prior to any treatment. A discovery cohort of around 98 patients, fewer than 50 with Graves' ophthalmopathy and 55 to 60 with stable Graves' hyperthyroidism, was used to find distinguishing TCR V-J signatures. Whether ophthalmopathy could be predicted prospectively was tested in an independent validation cohort made up of about 20 hyperthyroidism patients plus 17 patients who later progressed to ophthalmopathy. The 95 to 100 discovery patients were randomly split 7:3 into training and test sets. In six Graves' hyperthyroidism patients, the study also compared T-cell repertoires from thyroid tissue with T-cell repertoires from blood. After blood sampling, hyperthyroidism patients were treated with methimazole at a starting dose of 30 mg daily, and ophthalmopathy patients were treated with high-dose intravenous methylprednisolone. TCR Vbeta CDR3 sequencing of 135 peripheral blood samples (under 45 ophthalmopathy, approximately 80 hyperthyroidism and roughly 17 progressor patients) is reported in the paper.

Moderately to severely active disease, a Clinical Activity Score of at least 3, a NOSPECS grade of at least 4, and a duration under 3 months were present in ophthalmopathy patients. The study excluded patients with uncontrolled infections, other autoimmune diseases, pregnancy or lactation. Diagnoses relied on clinical symptoms, serum thyroxine and TRAb, thyroid ultrasound and orbital computed tomography. Ficoll-Paque density gradient centrifugation was used to isolate PBMCs from 9.5 to 10 ml of fresh peripheral blood. Total RNA was extracted using Trizol reagent, and RNA quality was assessed on an Agilent 2100 Bioanalyzer. General findings and caveats noted by the study authors: Blood samples also contained most of the expanded thyroid clonotypes (frequency above 0.001), which suggests that blood repertoires may reflect thyroid immune responses. Sample size was not statistically predetermined, and investigators were not blinded to group allocation. During validation, the model predicted progression to ophthalmopathy a median of around six months ahead of onset, with approximately 70% sensitivity and about 75% specificity. In cross-validation, a model built on a 13 V-J signature told ophthalmopathy apart from stable hyperthyroidism with 85% to 90% sensitivity and roughly 81% specificity, and in testing the same model reached 80%/75%.

TCR beta CDR3 regions were amplified from RNA transcripts. A first-round RT-PCR of the TCR CDR3 used the HTBI primer set with the Qiagen OneStep RT-PCR kit. The libraries were constructed in a second round of multiplex PCR and then size-selected and purified. The libraries were sequenced on an Illumina HiSeq2000 using paired-end 100 bp reads. Turning to the authors' computational methods: Raw data were processed with SOAPnuke, discarding reads with adapters, uncalled bases, mean Phred below 15, or no exact constant-primer or identifier match. High-quality paired reads were merged with COPE v1.2.5, and unique nucleotide sequences were defined as clonotypes. Clonotypes were aligned to IMGT TRBV, TRBD and TRBJ reference segments using MiTCR v1.1. Analysis was restricted to V-J combinations with a frequency above 0.0001, which covered over 98% of repertoires. The TCS score was defined as F50 (clonal expansion) divided by E x V (chaos), with BLOSUM62-based TCRdist calculated between CDR3 peptides within each V-J. Welch's t-statistics and random forest reduced 514 V-J features to roughly 13, which were used in a naive Bayes classifier (R e1071). TCRdb applied fastp at Q25 and MiXCR to the public reads, then kept only in-frame beta chains. Duplicate CDR3 protein sequences are folded into a single record with the most common DNA and genes. The V and J calls and clone size are TCRdb's, not the authors'. The table for this sample lists more than 350,000 distinct CDR3 sequences; 13% to 15% of them were counted only once. About 18% of the sample is held by the ten biggest clonotypes.

Sequencing was done on a sample of blood. The chain employs TRBV6-1 and TRBJ1-5; the D gene is perhaps TRBD1, from 6 matching bases. The receptor's source is a woman aged 25 to 39 with Graves' ophthalmopathy. The CDR3 in this case is CASRTGNQPQHF. The bases read TGTGCCAGCAGGACAGGTAATCAGCCCCAGCATTTT.